The 10 T cell receptor beta chains presented below share a single source sample, sequenced in a study of regulatory T cells in long-lasting Graves disease. Stated time point: newly diagnosed GD, antithyroid drugs for less than 3 months. Scientists built the TCR library using RNA that was extracted from PBMCs. In building TCR beta libraries, iRepertoire HTBI primers were used together with Arm-PCR of CDR3 regions. One entry per CDR3 protein, called by TCRdb with MiXCR from the multiplex PCR reads. This sample has some 340,000 distinct CDR3 sequences; roughly 10% occur once, and the top ten carry approximately 19%. The same specimen was also included in a second study, on T cells in Graves' hyperthyroidism and ophthalmopathy.

The sequencing used peripheral blood mononuclear cells (PBMCs), collected at new diagnosis, from a patient treated with antithyroid drugs. The receptors were sampled from a woman between 18 and 29 years old with Graves disease.

To note about this clonotype: A far larger clone is one nucleotide away, so this likely arose from a read error. The rearrangement links TRBV6-2 or TRBV6-3 to TRBJ1-5; possibly TRBD1 for D (6 bases). Per germline, CDR1 MNHEY and CDR2 SVGEGT. CDR3 length: 15 amino acids. V lost 7 bases and J 0 bases, leaving 13 bases between the germline ends. CDR3 in amino acids: CASNVQGNSNQPQHF. The CDR3 DNA reads TGTGCCAGCAACGTGCAGGGGAATAGCAATCAGCCCCAGCATTTT.

This clonotype occurred many times. V and J are TRBV12-3 or TRBV12-4 and TRBJ2-2, with 7 bases lining up with TRBD1. The CDR3 length is 15 residues. V trimming: 5 bases; J trimming: 0 bases; junction bases outside the gene matches: 3. CDR3 sequence: CASSMGQPNTGELFF. DNA for the CDR3: TGTGCCAGCAGTATGGGACAGCCGAACACCGGGGAGCTGTTTTTT.

This clonotype was seen ten or more times. The chain uses TRBV10-3 and TRBJ1-2; TRBD1 agrees at 7 bases. There are 15 residues in the CDR3. The V gene end was trimmed by 6 bases and the J gene end by 4 bases; junction bases not matched to a gene: 11. CDR1 is ENHRY and CDR2 is SYGVKD in the germline V gene. CDR3 residues: CAIRGRAQGVYGYTF. CDR3 in DNA: TGTGCCATCAGGGGCCGGGCCCAGGGGGTCTATGGCTACACCTTC.

This clonotype was observed at least ten times. The genes are TRBV11-3 and TRBJ2-1; 11 nucleotides align to TRBD2. V was clipped by 1 base and J by 7 bases; unmatched bases: 9. Germline CDR1 and CDR2: SGHNT and YENEEA. The CDR3 consists of 17 residues. The CDR3 loop reads CASSLGIGLAGGNEQFF. The CDR3, as DNA: TGTGCCAGCAGCTTAGGCATAGGGCTAGCGGGAGGAAATGAGCAGTTCTTC.

This clonotype showed up just a few times. The rearrangement joins TRBV7-9 to TRBJ2-3; D may correspond to TRBD1 or TRBD2 (5 bases each). There are 16 residues in the CDR3. Germline V gives CDR1 SEHNR, CDR2 FQNEAQ (reference sequence). Trimming shortened V by 5 bases and J by 4 bases, and 19 bases separated the two germline ends. CDR3 in amino acids: CASSTYSGQAADTQYF. The DNA of the CDR3 is TGTGCCAGCAGCACCTACTCGGGGCAAGCCGCAGATACGCAGTATTTT.

This clonotype was detected ten times or more. CDR3 amino acids: CASSYSDTSPGNTEAFF. CDR3 DNA: TGTGCCAGCAGTTACTCCGACACGAGCCCGGGGAACACTGAAGCTTTCTTT. The genes are TRBV6-2 or TRBV6-3 and TRBJ1-1; D gene uncertain. The CDR3 length is 17 residues. The ends were cut back, 0 bases at V and 1 base at J, with 15 bases in the middle. Germline values: CDR1 MNHEY, CDR2 SVGEGT.

This clonotype was picked up many times. The genes are TRBV6-1 and TRBJ1-1; D gene uncertain. CDR3 size: 12 residues. V was cut by 7 bases and J by 1 base, with 7 bases left in between. Germline loops: CDR1 MNHNS, CDR2 SASEGT. The CDR3 sequence is CASNPSNTEAFF. Here the CDR3 DNA reads TGTGCCAGCAACCCTTCGAACACTGAAGCTTTCTTT.

This clonotype was observed many times. In DNA, the CDR3 is TGTGCCAGCAGTTTGCAGAGGAGCTCCTACAATGAGCAGTTCTTC. Protein: CASSLQRSSYNEQFF. The chain joins TRBV27 to TRBJ2-1, with no clear D. The germline V gene encodes CDR1 MNHEY and CDR2 SMNVEV (reference sequence). This CDR3 has 15 residues. Trimming left V 3 bases short and J 0 bases short, with 9 bases between.

This clonotype has a count of ten or more. CDR3 DNA sequence: TGCAGTGCTAGTGAACGGGCGGGGTTAATCTACGAGCAGTACTTC. Translating it yields CSASERAGLIYEQYF. The chain carries TRBV20-1 and TRBJ2-7; D possibly corresponds to TRBD2 (6 bases). Germline V gene data show CDR1 as DFQATT and CDR2 as SNEGSKA (reference sequence). The CDR3 is 15 amino acids. The ends were cut back, 3 bases at V and 3 bases at J, with 18 bases in the middle.

This clonotype was counted many times. V usage is TRBV29-1 and J usage is TRBJ2-1; D is possibly TRBD2 (5 bases). Trimming took 5 bases from V and 13 from J, leaving 21 bases between them. This CDR3 region has 13 residues. Germline assignment: CDR1 SQVTM and CDR2 ANQGSEA. The CDR3 coding sequence is TGCAGCGTTAGCACGAAAACTAGTACCTTACAGTTCTTC. As protein: CSVSTKTSTLQFF.